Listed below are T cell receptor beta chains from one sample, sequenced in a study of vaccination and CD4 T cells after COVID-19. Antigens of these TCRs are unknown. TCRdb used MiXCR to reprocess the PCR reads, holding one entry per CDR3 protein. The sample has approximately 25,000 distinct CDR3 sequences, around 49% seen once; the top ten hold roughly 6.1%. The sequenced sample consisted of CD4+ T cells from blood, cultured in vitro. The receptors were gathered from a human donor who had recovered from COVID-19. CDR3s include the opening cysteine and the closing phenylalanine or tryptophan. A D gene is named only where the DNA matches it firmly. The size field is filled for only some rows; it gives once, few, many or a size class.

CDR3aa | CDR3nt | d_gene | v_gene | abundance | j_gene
CATSRDMGRESGANVLTF | TGTGCCACCAGCAGAGATATGGGTCGAGAATCTGGGGCCAACGTCCTGACTTTC | NA | TRBV15 | NA | TRBJ2-6
CASSLIDRGGGYTF | TGTGCCAGCAGTTTGATCGACAGGGGAGGCGGCTACACCTTC | TRBD1 | TRBV28 | NA | TRBJ1-2
CASSLRSGRAKNEQYF | TGTGCCAGCAGTTTAAGATCCGGGAGGGCCAAAAACGAGCAGTACTTC | TRBD2 | TRBV12-3/TRBV12-4 | NA | TRBJ2-7
CASRGQGESSGNTIYF | TGTGCCAGCCGAGGGCAGGGCGAAAGTTCTGGAAACACCATATATTTT | NA | TRBV7-9 | NA | TRBJ1-3
CASSYSGGVNQPQHF | TGTGCCAGCAGTTATTCGGGGGGCGTCAATCAGCCCCAGCATTTT | NA | TRBV6-2/TRBV6-3 | NA | TRBJ1-5
CSARGQWDNSPLHF | TGCAGTGCCCGGGGGCAATGGGATAATTCACCCCTCCACTTT | NA | TRBV20-1 | NA | TRBJ1-6
CSAREGSTDTQYF | TGCAGTGCTCGGGAGGGGAGCACAGATACGCAGTATTTT | TRBD2 | TRBV20-1 | NA | TRBJ2-3
CASSLANRGTLVETQYF | TGCGCCAGCAGCTTGGCCAACAGGGGGACTCTCGTAGAGACCCAGTACTTC | TRBD1 | TRBV5-1 | NA | TRBJ2-5
CSARQGQSSNYGYTF | TGCAGTGCTAGACAAGGACAGAGCTCTAACTATGGCTACACCTTC | NA | TRBV20-1 | few | TRBJ1-2
CATSRAGDSYEQYF | TGTGCCACCAGCAGAGCCGGCGACTCCTACGAGCAGTACTTC | NA | TRBV15 | NA | TRBJ2-7
CASSLSSSGGDSPLHF | TGTGCCAGCAGTTTATCGTCTTCTGGGGGAGATTCACCCCTCCACTTT | NA | TRBV27 | NA | TRBJ1-6
CASSRWTEEETQYF | TGTGCCAGCAGCCGCTGGACAGAGGAGGAGACCCAGTACTTC | NA | TRBV12-3/TRBV12-4 | once | TRBJ2-5
CASSLDGPTRGQF | TGCGCCAGCAGCTTGGATGGTCCCACCCGAGGACAATTC | NA | TRBV5-1 | NA | TRBJ2-7
CASSDSSGYSNQPQHF | TGTGCCAGCAGTGACAGTTCCGGATATAGCAATCAGCCCCAGCATTTT | NA | TRBV2 | few | TRBJ1-5
CASSLGQGRNQPQHF | TGTGCCAGCAGCCTTGGACAGGGGCGCAATCAGCCCCAGCATTTT | NA | TRBV21-1 | few | TRBJ1-5
CASSLTRDRRYNEQFF | TGTGCCAGCAGCCTCACACGGGACAGGCGGTACAATGAGCAGTTCTTC | TRBD1 | TRBV7-2 | NA | TRBJ2-1
CASRSGTGGYNEQFF | TGTGCCAGCAGGTCCGGGACAGGCGGCTACAATGAGCAGTTCTTC | TRBD1 | TRBV7-6 | NA | TRBJ2-1
CASRLPSGTGLSGANVLTF | TGCGCCAGCAGACTTCCCTCCGGGACAGGTCTCTCTGGGGCCAACGTCCTGACTTTC | TRBD1 | TRBV5-1 | NA | TRBJ2-6
CSARDLASNQPQHF | TGCAGTGCTAGAGATTTGGCAAGCAATCAGCCCCAGCATTTT | NA | TRBV20-1 | few | TRBJ1-5
CASSLGGVSTGELFF | TGTGCCAGCAGTTTAGGGGGAGTGAGCACCGGGGAGCTGTTTTTT | NA | TRBV27 | NA | TRBJ2-2
CASSYSKDVHEQYF | TGTGCCAGCAGTTACTCGAAAGATGTCCACGAGCAGTACTTC | NA | TRBV6-5 | NA | TRBJ2-7
CASSRLQGGSQPQHF | TGTGCCAGCAGCCGTTTGCAGGGTGGGAGTCAGCCCCAGCATTTT | NA | TRBV6-1 | few | TRBJ1-5
CASSFDRGFYGYTF | TGTGCCAGCAGCTTCGACAGGGGTTTTTATGGCTACACCTTC | TRBD1 | TRBV7-2 | few | TRBJ1-2
CASCGTASNSPLHF | TGTGCCAGCTGCGGGACAGCGAGTAATTCACCCCTCCACTTT | TRBD1 | TRBV6-1 | few | TRBJ1-6
CSAGLRGTQPQHF | TGCAGTGCTGGACTGCGGGGTACTCAGCCCCAGCATTTT | NA | TRBV20-1 | NA | TRBJ1-5
CSAPQGNYGYTF | TGCAGTGCTCCCCAGGGAAACTATGGCTACACCTTC | NA | TRBV20-1 | few | TRBJ1-2
CASSGQTNTEAFF | TGTGCCAGCAGTGGACAGACGAACACTGAAGCTTTCTTT | NA | TRBV2 | few | TRBJ1-1
CATLGQGANSNQPQHF | TGTGCCACCCTAGGACAGGGGGCTAATAGCAATCAGCCCCAGCATTTT | TRBD1 | TRBV28 | NA | TRBJ1-5
CASSLNPGLSFRATDTQYF | TGTGCCAGCAGCTTAAACCCGGGACTATCCTTTAGGGCCACAGATACGCAGTATTTT | TRBD2 | TRBV7-2 | NA | TRBJ2-3
CASSQRGLAGGRYEQYF | TGTGCCAGCAGCCAAAGGGGACTAGCGGGGGGACGTTACGAGCAGTACTTC | TRBD2 | TRBV4-2 | NA | TRBJ2-7
CASSDPGLAETQYF | TGTGCCAGCAGTGACCCCGGCCTTGCCGAGACCCAGTACTTC | NA | TRBV6-1 | NA | TRBJ2-5
CASKGQSNQPQHF | TGTGCCAGCAAGGGACAGTCTAATCAGCCCCAGCATTTT | TRBD1 | TRBV2 | once | TRBJ1-5
CASSHRRDLLGTNTEAFF | TGTGCCAGTAGTCACCGGAGGGATCTCTTGGGAACGAACACTGAAGCTTTCTTT | NA | TRBV19 | NA | TRBJ1-1
CASSFKRTGGSTDTQYF | TGTGCCAGCAGTTTTAAGCGGACAGGGGGCAGCACAGATACGCAGTATTTT | TRBD1 | TRBV28 | NA | TRBJ2-3
CASSQGTSGFYEQYF | TGTGCCAGCAGCCAGGGGACTAGCGGGTTCTACGAGCAGTACTTC | TRBD2 | TRBV4-2 | NA | TRBJ2-7
CASRKGPNSDTQYF | TGTGCCAGCAGGAAGGGCCCGAATTCAGATACGCAGTATTTT | NA | TRBV28 | NA | TRBJ2-3
CASSPREGNWDEQYF | TGCGCCAGCAGCCCCAGGGAGGGTAATTGGGACGAGCAGTACTTC | TRBD2 | TRBV5-1 | NA | TRBJ2-7
CASRGTGDYSGNTIYF | TGTGCCAGCAGAGGGACAGGGGATTACTCTGGAAACACCATATATTTT | TRBD1 | TRBV28 | NA | TRBJ1-3
CSARLGETQYF | TGCAGTGCTAGGTTAGGGGAGACCCAGTACTTC | NA | TRBV20-1 | NA | TRBJ2-5
CASGSGNSDNEQFF | TGTGCCAGCGGAAGCGGGAATTCTGACAATGAGCAGTTCTTC | TRBD2 | TRBV6-1 | NA | TRBJ2-1